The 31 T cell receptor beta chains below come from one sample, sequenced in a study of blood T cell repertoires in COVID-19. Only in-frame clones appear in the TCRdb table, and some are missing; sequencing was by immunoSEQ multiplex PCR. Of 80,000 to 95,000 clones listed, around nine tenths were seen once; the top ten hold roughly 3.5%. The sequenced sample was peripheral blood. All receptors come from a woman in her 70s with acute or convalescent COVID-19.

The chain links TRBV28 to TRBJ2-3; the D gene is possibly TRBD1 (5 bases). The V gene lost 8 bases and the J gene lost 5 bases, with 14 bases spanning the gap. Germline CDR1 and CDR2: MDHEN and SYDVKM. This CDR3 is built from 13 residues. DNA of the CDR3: TGTGCCAGCGCGGTACAGGTGAAAGATACGCAGTATTTT. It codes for CASAVQVKDTQYF.

The CDR3 DNA follows: TGTGCCAGCAGCCTCCCCGGGACTAGAGGAGAGACCCAGTACTTC. It encodes CASSLPGTRGETQYF. V usage is TRBV14 and J usage is TRBJ2-5, with TRBD2 matching over 8 bases. From germline, CDR1 is SGHDN and CDR2 FVKESK. The J segment lost 4 bases and the V segment lost 4 bases, leaving 8 bases of the junction unmatched. This CDR3 has 15 residues.

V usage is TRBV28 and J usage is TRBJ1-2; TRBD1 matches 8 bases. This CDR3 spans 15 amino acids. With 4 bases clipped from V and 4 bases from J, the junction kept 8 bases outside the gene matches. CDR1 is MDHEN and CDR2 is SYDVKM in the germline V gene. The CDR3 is CASSSPAGTGYGYTF. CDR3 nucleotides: TGTGCCAGCAGTTCACCGGCAGGGACAGGCTATGGCTACACCTTC.

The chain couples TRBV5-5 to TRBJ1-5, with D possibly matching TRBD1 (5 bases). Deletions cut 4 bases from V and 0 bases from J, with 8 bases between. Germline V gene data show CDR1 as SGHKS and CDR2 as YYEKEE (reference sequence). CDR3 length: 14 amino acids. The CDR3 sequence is CASSQGNSNQPQHF. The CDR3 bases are TGTGCCAGCAGCCAGGGTAATAGCAATCAGCCCCAGCATTTT. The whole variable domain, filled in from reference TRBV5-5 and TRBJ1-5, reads DAGVTQSPTHLIKTRGQQVTLRCSPISGHKSVSWYQQVLGQGPQFIFQYYEKEERGRGNFPDRFSARQFPNYSSELNVNALLLGDSALYLCASSQGNSNQPQHFGDGTRLSIL.

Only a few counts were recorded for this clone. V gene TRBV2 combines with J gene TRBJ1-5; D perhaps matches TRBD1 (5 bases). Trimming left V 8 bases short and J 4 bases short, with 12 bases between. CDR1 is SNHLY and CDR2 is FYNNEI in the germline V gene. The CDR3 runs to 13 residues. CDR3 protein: CASAAGGNQPQHF. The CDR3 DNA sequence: TGTGCCAGCGCCGCGGGGGGTAATCAGCCCCAGCATTTT.

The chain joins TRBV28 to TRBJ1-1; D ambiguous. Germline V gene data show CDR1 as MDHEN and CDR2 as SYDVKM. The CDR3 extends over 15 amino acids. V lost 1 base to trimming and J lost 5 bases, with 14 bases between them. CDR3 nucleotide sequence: TGTGCCAGCAGTTTATATGGTCTGGGCCGGACTGAAGCTTTCTTT. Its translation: CASSLYGLGRTEAFF. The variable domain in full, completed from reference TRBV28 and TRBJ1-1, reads DVKVTQSSRYLVKRTGEKVFLECVQDMDHENMFWYRQDPGLGLRLIYFSYDVKMKEKGDIPEGYSVSREKKERFSLILESASTNQTSMYLCASSLYGLGRTEAFFGQGTRLTVV.

In DNA, the CDR3 is TGTGCCAGCAGTGAAGCCGGGACTCTCTTAGCTTTCTTT. Encoded protein: CASSEAGTLLAFF. This chain joins TRBV6-1 and TRBJ1-1; D might be TRBD1 (5 bases). Germline CDR1 MNHNS, CDR2 SASEGT. V was cut by 0 bases and J by 10 bases, with 12 bases left in between. The CDR3 is 13 amino acids.

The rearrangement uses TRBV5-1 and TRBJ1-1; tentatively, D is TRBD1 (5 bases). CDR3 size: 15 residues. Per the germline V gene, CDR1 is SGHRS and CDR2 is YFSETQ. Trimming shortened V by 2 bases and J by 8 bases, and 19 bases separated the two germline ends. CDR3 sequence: CASSFLPGGSPEAFF. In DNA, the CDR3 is TGCGCCAGCAGCTTCCTCCCCGGGGGTTCGCCCGAAGCTTTCTTT. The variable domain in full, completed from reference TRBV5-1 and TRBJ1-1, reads KAGVTQTPRYLIKTRGQQVTLSCSPISGHRSVSWYQQTPGQGLQFLFEYFSETQRNKGNFPGRFSGRQFSNSRSEMNVSTLELGDSALYLCASSFLPGGSPEAFFGQGTRLTVV.

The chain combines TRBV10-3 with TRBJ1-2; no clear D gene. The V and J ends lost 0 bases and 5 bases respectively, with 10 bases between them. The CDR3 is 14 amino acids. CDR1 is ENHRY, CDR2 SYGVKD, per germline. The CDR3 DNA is TGTGCCATCAGTGAGTCGAAGGCAGGATATGGCTACACCTTC. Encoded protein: CAISESKAGYGYTF.

CDR3 sequence (DNA): TGTGCCAGCAGTGCCTCGACAGGGACCTACGTTGGCTACACCTTC. Translated: CASSASTGTYVGYTF. The chain recombines TRBV27 with TRBJ1-2; 7 bases map to TRBD1. Germline values: CDR1 MNHEY, CDR2 SMNVEV (reference sequence). The J segment lost 7 bases and the V segment lost 5 bases, leaving 13 bases of the junction unmatched. The CDR3 length is 15 residues.

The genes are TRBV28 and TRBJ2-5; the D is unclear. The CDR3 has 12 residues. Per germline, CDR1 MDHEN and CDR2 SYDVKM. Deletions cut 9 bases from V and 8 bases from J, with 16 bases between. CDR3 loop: CARVLLNKTQYF. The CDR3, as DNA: TGTGCCAGAGTACTGTTAAATAAAACCCAGTACTTC.

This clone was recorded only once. The CDR3, as DNA: TGCGCCAGCAGCCAAGCCAGACAGGCGTCTAACTATGGCTACACCTTC. This translates into CASSQARQASNYGYTF. The chain has TRBV4-1 and TRBJ1-2; weak D call: TRBD1 (6 bases). Trimming left V 1 base short and J 0 bases short, with 12 bases between. This CDR3 is 16 amino acids long. The germline CDR1 and CDR2 sequences are MGHRA and YSYEKL.

For the CDR3, the DNA is TGTGCCAGCAGCCCCCGGGGGGGGCTGAGAAACATTCAGTACTTC. Encoded protein: CASSPRGGLRNIQYF. V usage is TRBV3-1 (or the pseudogene TRBV3-2) and J usage is TRBJ2-4, with 8 bases aligning to TRBD2. Germline V CDR1 and CDR2: LGHDT, YNNKEL (reference sequence). After removal of 4 bases from V and 6 bases from J, the junction contained 8 bases not matched to a gene. This CDR3 is 15 amino acids long.

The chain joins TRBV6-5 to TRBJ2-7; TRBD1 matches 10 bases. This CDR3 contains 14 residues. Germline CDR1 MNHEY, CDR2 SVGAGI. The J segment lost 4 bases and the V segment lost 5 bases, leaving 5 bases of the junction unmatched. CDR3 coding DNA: TGTGCCAGCAGTCCCCCGGGACAGGGGTACGAGCAGTACTTC. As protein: CASSPPGQGYEQYF.

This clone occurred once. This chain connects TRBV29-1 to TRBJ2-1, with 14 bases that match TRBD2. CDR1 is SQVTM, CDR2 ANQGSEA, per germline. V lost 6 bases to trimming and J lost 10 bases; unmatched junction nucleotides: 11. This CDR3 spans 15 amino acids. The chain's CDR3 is CSVRLAGGPGREQFF. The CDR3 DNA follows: TGCAGCGTCCGACTAGCGGGGGGGCCTGGTAGGGAGCAGTTCTTC.

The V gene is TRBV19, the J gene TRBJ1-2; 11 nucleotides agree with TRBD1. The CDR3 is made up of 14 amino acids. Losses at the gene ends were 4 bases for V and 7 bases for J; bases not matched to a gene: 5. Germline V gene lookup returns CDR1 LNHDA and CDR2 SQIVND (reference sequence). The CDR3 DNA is TGTGCCAGTAGTACGGGACAGGGGGTCCGTGGCTACACCTTC. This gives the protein CASSTGQGVRGYTF.

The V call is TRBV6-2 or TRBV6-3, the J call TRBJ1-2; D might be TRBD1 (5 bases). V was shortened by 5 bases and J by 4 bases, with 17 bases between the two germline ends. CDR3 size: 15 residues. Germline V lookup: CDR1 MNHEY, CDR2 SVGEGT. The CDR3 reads CASSPGLTYIYGYTF. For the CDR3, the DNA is TGTGCCAGCAGTCCGGGACTTACTTACATCTATGGCTACACCTTC.

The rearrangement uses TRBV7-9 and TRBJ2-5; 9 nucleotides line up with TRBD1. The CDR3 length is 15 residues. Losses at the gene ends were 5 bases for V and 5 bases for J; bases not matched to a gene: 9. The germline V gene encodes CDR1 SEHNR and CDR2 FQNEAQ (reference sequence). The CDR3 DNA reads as TGTGCCAGCAGCACCAAACAGGGGGCTATGGAGACCCAGTACTTC. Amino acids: CASSTKQGAMETQYF.

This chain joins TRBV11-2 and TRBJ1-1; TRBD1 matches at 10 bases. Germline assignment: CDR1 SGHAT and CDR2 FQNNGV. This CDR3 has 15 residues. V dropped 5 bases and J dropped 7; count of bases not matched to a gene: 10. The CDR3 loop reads CASSQGQGRNNEAFF. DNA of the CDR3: TGTGCCAGCAGCCAGGGACAGGGGCGCAATAATGAAGCTTTCTTT.

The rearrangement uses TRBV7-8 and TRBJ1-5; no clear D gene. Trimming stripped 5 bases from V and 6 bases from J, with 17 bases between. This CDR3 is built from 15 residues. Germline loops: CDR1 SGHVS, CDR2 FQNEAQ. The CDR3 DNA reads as TGTGCCAGCAGCCACGGCCGGCTAGGAGGTCAGCCCCAGCATTTT. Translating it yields CASSHGRLGGQPQHF.

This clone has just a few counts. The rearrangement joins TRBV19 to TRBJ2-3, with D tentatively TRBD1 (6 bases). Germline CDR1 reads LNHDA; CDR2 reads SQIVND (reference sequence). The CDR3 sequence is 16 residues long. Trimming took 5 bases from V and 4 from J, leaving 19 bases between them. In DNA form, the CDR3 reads TGTGCCAGTAGTGGACCTTTTAGCAGGGGCTCAGATACGCAGTATTTT. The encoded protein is CASSGPFSRGSDTQYF. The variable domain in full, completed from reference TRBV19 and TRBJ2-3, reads DGGITQSPKYLFRKEGQNVTLSCEQNLNHDAMYWYRQDPGQGLRLIYYSQIVNDFQKGDIAEGYSVSREKKESFPLTVTSAQKNPTAFYLCASSGPFSRGSDTQYFGPGTRLTVL.

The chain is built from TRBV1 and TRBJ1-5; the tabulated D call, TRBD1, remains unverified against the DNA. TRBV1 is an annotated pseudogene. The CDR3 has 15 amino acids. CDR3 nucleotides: TGCACCAGCAGCCAAGAGGGTACAGGGGATCAGCCCCAGCATTTT. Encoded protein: CTSSQEGTGDQPQHF.

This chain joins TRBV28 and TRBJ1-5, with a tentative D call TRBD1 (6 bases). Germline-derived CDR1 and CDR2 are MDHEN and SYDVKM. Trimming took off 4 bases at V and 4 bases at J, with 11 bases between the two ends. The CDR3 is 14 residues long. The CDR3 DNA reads TGTGCCAGCAGTTCAGCAGGGGCGAATCAGCCCCAGCATTTT. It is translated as CASSSAGANQPQHF.

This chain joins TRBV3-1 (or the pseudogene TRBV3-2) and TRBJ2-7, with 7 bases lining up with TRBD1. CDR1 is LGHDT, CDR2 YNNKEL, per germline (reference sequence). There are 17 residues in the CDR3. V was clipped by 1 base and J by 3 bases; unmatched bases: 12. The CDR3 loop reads CASSQATGTAESYEQYF. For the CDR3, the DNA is TGTGCCAGCAGCCAAGCCACCGGGACAGCCGAAAGCTACGAGCAGTACTTC.

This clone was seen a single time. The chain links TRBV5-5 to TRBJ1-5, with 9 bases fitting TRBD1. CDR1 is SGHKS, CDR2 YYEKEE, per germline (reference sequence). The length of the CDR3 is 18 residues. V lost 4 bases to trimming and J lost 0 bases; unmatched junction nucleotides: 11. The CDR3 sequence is CASSLTGTGTYSNQPQHF. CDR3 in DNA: TGTGCCAGCAGCCTGACCGGGACAGGGACCTATAGCAATCAGCCCCAGCATTTT.

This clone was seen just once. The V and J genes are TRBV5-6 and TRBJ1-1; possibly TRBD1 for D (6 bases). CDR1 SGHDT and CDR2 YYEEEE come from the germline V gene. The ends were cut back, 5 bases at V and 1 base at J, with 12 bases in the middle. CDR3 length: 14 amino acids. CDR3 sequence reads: CASSRQDRNTEAFF. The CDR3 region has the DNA TGTGCCAGCAGTCGACAGGACAGGAACACTGAAGCTTTCTTT.

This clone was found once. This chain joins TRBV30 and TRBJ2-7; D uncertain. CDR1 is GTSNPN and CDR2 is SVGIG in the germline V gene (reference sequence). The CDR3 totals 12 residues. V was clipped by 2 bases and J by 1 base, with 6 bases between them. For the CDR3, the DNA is TGTGCCTGGAGTAGCAGGTCCTACGAGCAGTACTTC. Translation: CAWSSRSYEQYF. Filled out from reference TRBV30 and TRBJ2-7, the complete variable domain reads SQTIHQWPATLVQPVGSPLSLECTVEGTSNPNLYWYRQAAGRGLQLLFYSVGIGQISSEVPQNLSASRPQDRQFILSSKKLLLSDSGFYLCAWSSRSYEQYFGPGTRLTVT.

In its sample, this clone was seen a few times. CDR3 loop: CASSLRGDRTAGNQPQHF. CDR3 coding DNA: TGTGCCAGCAGTCTCAGAGGGGACAGAACGGCGGGCAATCAGCCCCAGCATTTT. The chain is built from TRBV5-5 and TRBJ1-5; 7 bases are shared with TRBD1. The junction had 16 bases not matched to a gene; V was cut back by 5 bases and J by 2 bases. The CDR3 is 18 amino acids. The V gene's germline CDR1 is SGHKS and CDR2 YYEKEE (reference sequence).

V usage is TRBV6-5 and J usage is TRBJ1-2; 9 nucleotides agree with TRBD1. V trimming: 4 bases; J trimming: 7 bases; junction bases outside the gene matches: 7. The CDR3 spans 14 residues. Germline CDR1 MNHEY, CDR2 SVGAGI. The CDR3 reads CASSSARTGVGYTF. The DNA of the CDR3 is TGTGCCAGCAGTTCCGCGCGGACAGGGGTTGGCTACACCTTC.

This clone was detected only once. CDR3 region: CASSLEGGTEAFF. In DNA form, the CDR3 reads TGTGCCAGCAGCTTAGAGGGAGGCACTGAAGCTTTCTTT. The chain recombines TRBV11-3 with TRBJ1-1, with D hard to call. V lost 0 bases and J 4 bases, leaving 6 bases between the germline ends. The CDR3 has 13 residues. From germline, CDR1 is SGHNT and CDR2 YENEEA. Full variable domain (missing parts from reference TRBV11-3 and TRBJ1-1): EAGVVQSPRYKIIEKKQPVAFWCNPISGHNTLYWYLQNLGQGPELLIRYENEEAVDDSQLPKDRFSAERLKGVDSTLKIQPAELGDSAVYLCASSLEGGTEAFFGQGTRLTVV.

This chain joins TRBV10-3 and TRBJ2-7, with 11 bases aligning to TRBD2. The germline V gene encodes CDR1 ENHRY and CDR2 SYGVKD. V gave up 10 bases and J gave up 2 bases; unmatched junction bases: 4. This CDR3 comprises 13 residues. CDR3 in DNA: TGTGCCACGCTAGCGGGAGGTACCTACGAGCAGTACTTC. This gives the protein CATLAGGTYEQYF.